One T cell receptor (beta chain) is described in this entry. The source of the sample is a study of CXCR3-negative and CXCR3-positive naive CD8 T cells. Libraries of TRB cDNA were made by 5' RACE and carried UMIs. TCRdb re-called the 5' RACE reads and gives one entry per CDR3 protein, without DNA. The sample has roughly 56,000 distinct CDR3 sequences, and its top ten clones hold 0.42%. The sample taken for sequencing was naive CXCR3- CD8+ T cells from blood. Subset defined: CD45RO-CCR7+CD27+CD95- naive CD8+ T cells lacking CXCR3 (TNR3-). This sequence originates from a human donor in good health. Some clones in this sample may be carry-over from other donors' samples.

CDR3: CASSWTGDGYTF. V is TRBV7-9 and J is TRBJ1-2; lacking DNA, the TRBD1 call made by TCRdb goes unchecked. Germline V gene data show CDR1 as SEHNR and CDR2 as FQNEAQ (reference sequence). The CDR3 has 12 amino acids.